One and the same sample provided the 9 T cell receptor beta chains below, sequenced in a study of blood T cells in healthy people across ages. The authors ran a second PCR of about 7 to 11 cycles using a sample-barcoded 5' primer and a J-beta primer mix. TCRdb recomputed calls from the 5' RACE reads with MiXCR, one row per CDR3 protein. The table records some 1.4 million distinct CDR3 sequences, 40% to 50% of them present only once. What was sequenced was blood. The receptors derive from a woman under 30 in good health.

The rearrangement links TRBV12-3 or TRBV12-4 to TRBJ2-5; 11 bases map to TRBD2. V lost 4 bases, J lost 11 bases, and 12 bases stayed unmatched. The CDR3 totals 15 residues. CDR3 coding DNA: TGTGCCAGCAGTTCCATAGCGGGAGGGTGGAATGAGCAGTACTTC. Its translation: CASSSIAGGWNEQYF.

This clonotype was recorded a few times. This chain uses TRBV5-1 with TRBJ1-2; D gene ambiguous. CDR3 length: 15 amino acids. Germline CDR1 and CDR2: SGHRS and YFSETQ. V was trimmed by 0 bases and J by 6 bases, leaving 15 bases between them. The CDR3 loop is CASSLAAAVLDGYTF. In DNA form, the CDR3 reads TGCGCCAGCAGCTTGGCGGCGGCGGTCCTCGATGGCTACACCTTC. The whole variable domain, remainder taken from reference TRBV5-1 and TRBJ1-2, is KAGVTQTPRYLIKTRGQQVTLSCSPISGHRSVSWYQQTPGQGLQFLFEYFSETQRNKGNFPGRFSGRQFSNSRSEMNVSTLELGDSALYLCASSLAAAVLDGYTFGSGTRLTVV.

This clonotype has just a few counts. V usage is TRBV4-1 and J usage is TRBJ2-7; D might be TRBD2 (7 bases). CDR1 is MGHRA, CDR2 YSYEKL, per germline. Trimming took off 4 bases at V and 0 bases at J, with 16 bases between the two ends. This CDR3 region has 16 residues. In DNA form, the CDR3 reads TGCGCCAGCAGCCTTCGCCCAGGGGACTACTCCTACGAGCAGTACTTC. It codes for CASSLRPGDYSYEQYF.

This clonotype was observed a handful of times. The chain has TRBV7-6 and TRBJ1-1; TRBD1 is a possible D gene (6 bases). V lost 0 bases, J lost 0 bases, and 17 bases lay in between. This CDR3 contains 18 residues. CDR1 and CDR2 from the germline V gene are SGHVS and FNYEAQ. CDR3 amino acids: CASSLAPSYRALNTEAFF. The CDR3 DNA follows: TGTGCCAGCAGCTTAGCCCCATCATACAGGGCCCTGAACACTGAAGCTTTCTTT.

To note about this clonotype: The CDR3 end shows no conserved phenylalanine or tryptophan, and so a read error is likely. J is TRBJ2-3 and V is TRBV12-3 or TRBV12-4; 10 positions agree with TRBD2. With V trimmed by 3 bases and J by 4 bases, 13 bases remained unmatched. The CDR3 is made up of 18 amino acids. Here the CDR3 DNA reads TGTGCCAGCAGTTTCCTTAAGGGACAGCTAGCGGGGGCAGATACGCAGTATTCT. Residues: CASSFLKGQLAGADTQYS.

This clonotype turned up a few times. The chain couples TRBV10-3 to TRBJ2-3; 10 bases align to TRBD2. V lost 9 bases to trimming and J lost 5 bases; unmatched junction nucleotides: 11. Germline assignment: CDR1 ENHRY and CDR2 SYGVKD. The CDR3 totals 15 residues. CDR3 DNA: TGTGCCATACAGGAGCGGGGGGGCCTTGGAGATACGCAGTATTTT. Translated, it gives CAIQERGGLGDTQYF.

This rearrangement joins TRBV9 to TRBJ1-2; D is perhaps TRBD1 (5 bases). Germline values: CDR1 SGDLS, CDR2 YYNGEE. V was clipped by 3 bases and J by 8 bases, with 14 bases between them. The CDR3 totals 13 residues. The CDR3 DNA sequence: TGTGCCAGCAGCGCCGGGGACCGAGAAGGCTACACCTTC. Translating gives CASSAGDREGYTF. Full variable domain (outside the CDR3, taken from reference TRBV9 and TRBJ1-2): DSGVTQTPKHLITATGQRVTLRCSPRSGDLSVYWYQQSLDQGLQFLIQYYNGEERAKGNILERFSAQQFPDLHSELNLSSLELGDSALYFCASSAGDREGYTFGSGTRLTVV.

The chain carries TRBV12-3 or TRBV12-4 and TRBJ1-6, with a possible D match to TRBD1 (5 bases). The CDR3 totals 12 residues. V lost 7 bases and J 11 bases, leaving 12 bases between the germline ends. In nucleotides, the CDR3 is TGTGCCAGCAACCGACAGCGGGCACCCCTCCACTTT. Residues: CASNRQRAPLHF.

This clonotype was seen only a few times. J is TRBJ1-2 and V is TRBV15, with 8 bases that match TRBD1. Germline CDR1 is LNHNV and CDR2 is YYDKDF (reference sequence). V shed 3 bases, J shed 5 bases, and the junction held 5 bases outside the gene matches. The CDR3 consists of 14 residues. The CDR3 is CATSSQGADYGYTF. In DNA, the CDR3 is TGTGCCACCAGCAGTCAGGGGGCTGATTATGGCTACACCTTC.